Sequencing of this T cell receptor (beta chain) was carried out in a study of T-cell memory formation after mild COVID-19. Study overall: There were largely donor-specific TCR clusters.

Broader study findings: While clones contracting from day 15 to 85 were balanced between CD4 and CD8, later expanders leaned CD4+. That cross-reactive memory joined was suggested by some responding clones appearing in pre-infection memory.

In TCRdb, the 5' RACE reads were re-called with MiXCR into one record per CDR3 protein. This sample has roughly 160,000 distinct CDR3 sequences, with more than 9% found just once. This CDR3 is 14 amino acids long. After removal of 4 bases from V and 6 bases from J, the junction contained 8 bases not matched to a gene. CDR1 is ENHRY, CDR2 SYGVKD, per germline. To note about this clonotype: Its target is unknown.

This clonotype originated in a man aged 18 to 29 who had mild COVID-19 (a few samples of this study predate the infection). Cell type and time point are not known. This chain joins TRBV10-3 and TRBJ2-7; 8 bases map to TRBD1. Specimen: PBMCs or a T cell subset sorted from them (not recorded which). CDR3 protein: CAISASGGIREQYV. In nucleotides, the CDR3 is TGTGCCATCAGTGCCTCAGGGGGCATTCGCGAGCAGTACGTC.